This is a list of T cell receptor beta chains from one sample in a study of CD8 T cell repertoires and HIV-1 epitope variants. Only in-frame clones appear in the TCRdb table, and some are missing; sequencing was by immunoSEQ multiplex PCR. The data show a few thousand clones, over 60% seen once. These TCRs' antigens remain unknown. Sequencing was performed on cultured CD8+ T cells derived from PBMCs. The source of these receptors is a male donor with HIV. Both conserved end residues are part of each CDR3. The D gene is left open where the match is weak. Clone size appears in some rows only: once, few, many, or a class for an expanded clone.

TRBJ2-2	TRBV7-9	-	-	CASTPTSTGELFF	TGTGCCAGCACCCCAACTTCCACCGGGGAGCTGTTTTTT
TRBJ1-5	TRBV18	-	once	CASSLLEGKQPQHF	TGTGCCAGCTCACTACTGGAGGGAAAACAGCCCCAGCATTTT
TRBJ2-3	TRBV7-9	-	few	CASSLPRGPGDTQYF	TGTGCCAGCAGCCTCCCCCGGGGTCCGGGAGATACGCAGTATTTT
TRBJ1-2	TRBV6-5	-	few	CASSYSGIYGYTF	TGTGCCAGCAGTTACTCGGGGATTTATGGCTACACCTTC
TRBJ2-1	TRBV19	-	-	CASSMGGGPSDEQFF	TGTGCCAGTAGTATGGGAGGGGGCCCCTCGGATGAGCAGTTCTTC
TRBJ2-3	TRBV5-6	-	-	CASSKGTDTQYF	TGTGCCAGCAGCAAAGGGACAGATACGCAGTATTTT
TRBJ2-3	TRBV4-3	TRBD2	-	CASSSGGGGTDTQYF	TGCGCCAGCAGCTCGGGCGGGGGTGGCACAGATACGCAGTATTTT
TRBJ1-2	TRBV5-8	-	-	CASTLDQGYGYTF	TGTGCCAGCACCCTGGACCAGGGGTATGGCTACACCTTC
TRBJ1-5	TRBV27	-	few	CASSLGGAGQPQHF	TGTGCCAGCAGTTTAGGGGGGGCGGGTCAGCCCCAGCATTTT
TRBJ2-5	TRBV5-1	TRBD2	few	CASSFYSGRRGETQYF	TGCGCCAGCAGTTTTTATAGCGGGAGAAGGGGAGAGACCCAGTACTTC
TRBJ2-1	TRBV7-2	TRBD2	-	CASSSGLAAYNEQFF	TGTGCCAGCAGCTCGGGACTAGCCGCCTACAATGAGCAGTTCTTC
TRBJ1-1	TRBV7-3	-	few	CASSSGEFTEAFF	TGTGCCAGCAGCTCCGGGGAGTTCACTGAAGCTTTCTTT
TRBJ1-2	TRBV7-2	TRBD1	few	CASYRGIRYGYTF	TGTGCCAGCTACAGGGGGATACGATATGGCTACACCTTC
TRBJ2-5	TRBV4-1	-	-	CASSSLLTETQYF	TGCGCCAGCAGCTCCCTTCTCACGGAGACCCAGTACTTC
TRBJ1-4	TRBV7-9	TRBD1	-	CASSFGTGLFNEKLFF	TGTGCCAGCAGCTTCGGGACAGGGTTATTTAATGAAAAACTGTTTTTT
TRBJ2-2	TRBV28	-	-	CASSFEAFTGELFF	TGTGCCAGCAGTTTCGAGGCCTTCACCGGGGAGCTGTTTTTT
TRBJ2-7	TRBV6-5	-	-	CASSYGTYEQYF	TGTGCCAGCAGTTACGGGACCTACGAGCAGTACTTC
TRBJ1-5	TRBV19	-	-	CASRAFRTASNQPQHF	TGTGCCAGTAGGGCGTTCCGGACAGCTAGCAATCAGCCCCAGCATTTT
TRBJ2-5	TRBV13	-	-	CASSLEAGQETQYF	TGTGCCAGCAGCTTAGAGGCGGGCCAAGAGACCCAGTACTTC
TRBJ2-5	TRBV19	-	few	CASSIGRGETQYF	TGTGCCAGTAGTATTGGCAGAGGGGAGACCCAGTACTTC
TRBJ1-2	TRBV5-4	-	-	CASSLGETGPNYGYTF	TGTGCCAGCAGCTTAGGAGAGACAGGACCAAACTATGGCTACACCTTC
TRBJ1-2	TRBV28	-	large	CASSIRPTDFDYGYTF	TGTGCCAGCAGTATACGCCCGACAGATTTCGACTATGGCTACACCTTC
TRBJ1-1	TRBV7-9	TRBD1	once	CASRQGDTEAFF	TGTGCCAGCCGACAGGGGGACACTGAAGCTTTCTTT
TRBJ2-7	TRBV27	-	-	CASSTLYEQYF	TGTGCCAGCAGTACCCTTTACGAGCAGTACTTC
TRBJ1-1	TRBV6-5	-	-	CASRDLGQGRAEAFF	TGTGCCAGCAGGGACTTGGGGCAGGGGAGGGCTGAAGCTTTCTTT
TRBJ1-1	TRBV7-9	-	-	CASQDGLSTEAFF	TGTGCCAGCCAGGACGGATTGAGCACTGAAGCTTTCTTT
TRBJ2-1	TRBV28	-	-	CASSFFSGDNEQFF	TGTGCCAGCAGTTTTTTCAGTGGCGACAATGAGCAGTTCTTC
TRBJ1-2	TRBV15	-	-	CATSRDGGGIYGYTF	TGTGCCACCAGCAGAGATGGGGGCGGGATCTATGGCTACACCTTC
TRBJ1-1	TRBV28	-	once	CASSFRPLRNTEAFF	TGTGCCAGCAGTTTTAGACCATTACGGAACACTGAAGCTTTCTTT
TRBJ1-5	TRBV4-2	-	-	CASSDHNQPQHF	TGTGCCAGCAGCGATCACAATCAGCCCCAGCATTTT
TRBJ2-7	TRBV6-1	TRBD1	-	CASIKDRIDYEQYF	TGTGCCAGCATTAAGGACAGGATAGACTACGAGCAGTACTTC
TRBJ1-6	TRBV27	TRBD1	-	CASSYRGLYNSPLHF	TGTGCCAGCAGTTACAGGGGGCTCTATAATTCACCCCTCCACTTT
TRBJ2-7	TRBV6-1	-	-	CASSEGTSWRSYEQYF	TGTGCCAGCAGTGAAGGGACTTCTTGGAGGTCCTACGAGCAGTACTTC
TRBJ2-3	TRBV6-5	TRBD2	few	CASSYSGSITDTQYF	TGTGCCAGCAGTTATAGCGGGAGTATTACAGATACGCAGTATTTT
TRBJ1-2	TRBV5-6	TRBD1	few	CASSLGGTGGTYTF	TGTGCCAGCAGCTTGGGCGGGACAGGGGGAACCTACACCTTC
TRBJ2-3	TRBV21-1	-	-	CASSPYREDTDTQYF	TGTGCCAGCAGCCCGTACAGGGAGGACACAGATACGCAGTATTTT
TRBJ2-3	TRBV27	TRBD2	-	CASSLRGLAGGTRDTQYF	TGTGCCAGCAGTTTAAGGGGACTAGCGGGAGGGACTAGAGATACGCAGTATTTT
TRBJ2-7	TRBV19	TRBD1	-	CASSSWTGYEQYF	TGTGCCAGTAGTTCCTGGACAGGCTACGAGCAGTACTTC
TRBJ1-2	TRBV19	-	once	CASSGVEGPNYGYTF	TGTGCCAGTAGTGGAGTCGAGGGCCCTAACTATGGCTACACCTTC
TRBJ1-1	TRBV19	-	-	CASSISLSGAFF	TGTGCCAGTAGTATTTCCTTGTCCGGAGCTTTCTTT
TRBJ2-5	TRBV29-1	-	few	CSVEAPGVETQYF	TGCAGCGTTGAAGCCCCTGGGGTAGAGACCCAGTACTTC
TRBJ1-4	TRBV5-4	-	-	CASSPGDGGNEKLFF	TGTGCCAGCAGCCCGGGGGACGGGGGTAATGAAAAACTGTTTTTT
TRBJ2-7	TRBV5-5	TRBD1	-	CASSFGQGSYEQYF	TGTGCCAGCAGCTTCGGACAGGGTTCCTACGAGCAGTACTTC
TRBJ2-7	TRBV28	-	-	CASTWGGQNYEQYF	TGTGCCAGCACCTGGGGCGGGCAGAACTACGAGCAGTACTTC
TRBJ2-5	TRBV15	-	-	CATSRDRGTQYF	TGTGCCACCAGCAGAGATCGGGGGACCCAGTACTTC
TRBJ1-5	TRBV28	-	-	CASSLPGGAGDQPQHF	TGTGCCAGCAGTCTGCCGGGGGGCGCGGGGGATCAGCCCCAGCATTTT
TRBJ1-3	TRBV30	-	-	CAWTQGAAGNTIYF	TGTGCCTGGACCCAGGGAGCCGCTGGAAACACCATATATTTT